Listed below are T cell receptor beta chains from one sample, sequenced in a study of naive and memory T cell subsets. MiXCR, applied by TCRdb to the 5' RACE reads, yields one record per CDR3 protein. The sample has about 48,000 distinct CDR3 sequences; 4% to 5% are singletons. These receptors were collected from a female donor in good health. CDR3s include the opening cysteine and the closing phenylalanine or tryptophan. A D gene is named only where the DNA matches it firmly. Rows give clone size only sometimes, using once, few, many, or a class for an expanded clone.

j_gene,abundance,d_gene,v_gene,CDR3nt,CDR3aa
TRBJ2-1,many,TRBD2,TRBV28,TGTGCCAGCAGTCAACTAGCGGGAAGCTCCTACAATGAGCAGTTCTTC,CASSQLAGSSYNEQFF
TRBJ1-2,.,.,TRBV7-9,TGTGCCAGCAGCTCAACCTCGACAGCCGTTTCCTATGGCGACACCTTC,CASSSTSTAVSYGDTF
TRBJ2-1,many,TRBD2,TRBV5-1,TGCGCCAGCAGCTTGAGGTTGTCTAGCGGGCTAGGGGCCTACAATGAGCAGTTCTTC,CASSLRLSSGLGAYNEQFF
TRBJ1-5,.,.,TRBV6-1,TGTGCCAGCACCTCAGAATGTGGCCAGCCCCAGCATTTT,CASTSECGQPQHF
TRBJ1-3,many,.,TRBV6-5,TGTGCCAGCAGTTCTATTATTTCGGGCAGACCGGGAAACACCATATATTTT,CASSSIISGRPGNTIYF
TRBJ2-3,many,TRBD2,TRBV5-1,TGCGCCAGCAGCTTGACTAGCGGGAGTGGCACAGATACGCAGTATTTT,CASSLTSGSGTDTQYF
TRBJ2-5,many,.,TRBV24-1,TGTGCCACCAGTGATCCCGCGACTAGGGAAGAGACCCAGTACTTC,CATSDPATREETQYF
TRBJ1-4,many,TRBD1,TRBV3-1,TGTGCCAGCAGCCAAGGTCCAGGGGGAAATGAAAAACTGTTTTTT,CASSQGPGGNEKLFF
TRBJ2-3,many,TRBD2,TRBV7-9,TGTGCCAGCAGCTTCCTTAAACGTTTCGGCGCGGGAGATGGAAAGGCAGATACGCAGTATTTT,CASSFLKRFGAGDGKADTQYF
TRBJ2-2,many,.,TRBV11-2,TGTGCCAGCAGCTTACAGCAGAACACCGGGGAGCTGTTTTTT,CASSLQQNTGELFF
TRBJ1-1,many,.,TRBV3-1,TGTGCCAGCAGCCAAGATCCCAGGGGTGAAGCTTTCTTT,CASSQDPRGEAFF
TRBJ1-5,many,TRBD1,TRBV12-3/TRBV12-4,TGTGCCAGCAGTAGGACAGGGGGCCATCAGCCCCAGCATTTT,CASSRTGGHQPQHF
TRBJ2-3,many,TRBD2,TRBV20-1,TGCAGTGCTAGAGTCCCAGCGGGAGCAATAGATACGCAGTATTTT,CSARVPAGAIDTQYF